The rows below give T cell receptor beta chains drawn from one sample of a study of blood T cells in healthy people across ages. From the 5' RACE reads, TCRdb called clonotypes with MiXCR, one entry per CDR3 protein. The sample records approximately 830,000 distinct CDR3 sequences, about 62% being singletons. The specimen sequenced was blood. These receptors originate from a man aged 30 to 45 in good health. Both conserved end residues are part of each CDR3. The D gene is left open where the match is weak. Clone size appears in some rows only: once, few, many, or a class for an expanded clone.

V gene	clone size	D gene	J gene	CDR3 protein	CDR3 DNA
TRBV12-3/TRBV12-4	few	.	TRBJ2-6	CASSLPGPRTKGANVLTF	TGTGCCAGCAGCCTCCCGGGACCCCGGACGAAAGGGGCCAACGTCCTGACTTTC
TRBV6-6	.	TRBD1	TRBJ1-2	CASIHKGQELYGYTF	TGTGCCAGCATACATAAGGGACAGGAGTTATATGGCTACACCTTC
TRBV4-3	.	TRBD1	TRBJ2-7	CASSQLTGGATEQYF	TGCGCCAGCAGCCAACTAACAGGGGGCGCAACCGAGCAGTACTTC
TRBV7-2	.	.	TRBJ2-4	CASSHYYREQYF	TGTGCCAGCAGCCATTACTATAGGGAGCAGTACTTC
TRBV29-1	.	TRBD1	TRBJ2-1	CSAEGGSKLYNEQFF	TGCAGCGCTGAAGGGGGCAGTAAACTATACAATGAGCAGTTCTTC
TRBV5-1	.	TRBD1	TRBJ2-7	CASSPKPDRGYEQYF	TGCGCCAGCAGCCCCAAGCCGGACAGGGGTTACGAGCAGTACTTC
TRBV7-3	.	TRBD1	TRBJ2-7	CASSLRQGVDYEQYF	TGTGCCAGCAGCCTAAGACAGGGGGTTGACTACGAGCAGTACTTC
TRBV5-1	.	.	TRBJ2-7	CASSSRMEYEQYF	TGCGCCAGCAGCTCAAGGATGGAATACGAGCAGTACTTC
TRBV7-2	.	.	TRBJ2-7	CASSLWVGYEQYF	TGTGCCAGCAGCTTATGGGTCGGGTACGAGCAGTACTTC
TRBV29-1	few	.	TRBJ2-7	CSVEVGRYEQYF	TGCAGCGTTGAAGTGGGACGTTACGAGCAGTACTTC
TRBV9	few	TRBD1	TRBJ2-5	CASNAGTGSHEQYF	TGTGCCAGCAATGCCGGGACAGGGTCTCATGAGCAGTACTTC
TRBV12-3/TRBV12-4	.	TRBD1	TRBJ2-7	CASSSTGVSYEQYF	TGTGCCAGCAGTTCGACAGGGGTAAGCTACGAGCAGTACTTC
TRBV27	.	.	TRBJ2-1	CASSPFSGSYNEQFF	TGTGCCAGCAGTCCCTTTAGCGGCTCCTACAATGAGCAGTTCTTC
TRBV7-2	once	.	TRBJ2-5	CASRRAGAETQYF	TGTGCCAGCAGGAGAGCTGGTGCGGAGACCCAGTACTTC
TRBV9	.	.	TRBJ2-5	CASSQTNGRLQTQYF	TGTGCCAGCAGCCAAACTAACGGTCGCCTCCAGACCCAGTACTTC
TRBV6-2/TRBV6-3	few	.	TRBJ2-6	CASSLRGGPGANVLTF	TGTGCCAGCAGTTTACGTGGTGGGCCTGGGGCCAACGTCCTGACTTTC
TRBV7-2	.	.	TRBJ2-7	CASSSFDRLNYEQYF	TGTGCCAGCAGCTCTTTCGACAGGCTAAACTACGAGCAGTACTTC
TRBV7-2	once	.	TRBJ1-5	CASSLNAGENSNQPQHF	TGTGCCAGCAGCTTAAACGCCGGAGAGAATAGCAATCAGCCCCAGCATTTT
TRBV10-3	.	TRBD1	TRBJ2-7	CATTTGASEQYF	TGTGCCACCACGACAGGGGCGAGCGAGCAGTACTTC
TRBV9	few	TRBD2	TRBJ2-5	CASSGMTSGGLETQYF	TGTGCCAGCAGCGGGATGACTAGCGGGGGGTTGGAAACCCAGTACTTC
TRBV2	.	TRBD2	TRBJ2-3	CASSESSGFTDTQYF	TGTGCCAGCAGTGAATCTAGCGGCTTCACAGATACGCAGTATTTT
TRBV20-1	once	TRBD2	TRBJ2-3	CSASRLAGSDTQYF	TGCAGTGCGTCGAGACTAGCGGGGTCAGATACGCAGTATTTT
TRBV3-1	.	.	TRBJ1-2	CASSQDRWRYGYTF	TGTGCCAGCAGCCAAGACAGGTGGAGGTATGGCTACACCTTC
TRBV7-9	.	TRBD1	TRBJ1-6	CASSSYTGQGNSPLHF	TGTGCCAGCAGCTCCTATACGGGACAGGGTAATTCACCCCTCCACTTT
TRBV4-3	.	TRBD2	TRBJ2-1	CASSLSSGGAEYNEQFF	TGCGCCAGCAGCCTCTCTAGCGGGGGGGCGGAATACAATGAGCAGTTCTTC
TRBV6-1	.	.	TRBJ2-7	CASSEVPYRTPYEQYF	TGTGCCAGCAGTGAAGTCCCCTACAGGACCCCCTACGAGCAGTACTTC
TRBV12-3/TRBV12-4	.	TRBD1	TRBJ2-7	CASGPGQGPYEQYF	TGTGCCAGCGGTCCGGGACAGGGACCCTACGAGCAGTACTTC
TRBV5-1	many	TRBD1	TRBJ2-7	CASSPGQGGYEQYF	TGTGCCAGTTCACCGGGACAGGGGGGATACGAGCAGTACTTC
TRBV25-1	.	.	TRBJ1-1	CASMGRGRNTEAFF	TGTGCCAGCATGGGGAGAGGGAGGAACACTGAAGCTTTCTTT
TRBV5-4	.	TRBD1	TRBJ1-2	CASSVDRDTVWGYTF	TGTGCCAGCAGCGTGGACAGGGATACAGTATGGGGCTACACCTTC
TRBV12-3/TRBV12-4	.	.	TRBJ2-7	CASSGPVVYEQYF	TGTGCCAGCAGCGGGCCTGTGGTCTACGAGCAGTACTTC
TRBV20-1	.	.	TRBJ2-1	CSARDERKLDEQFF	TGCAGTGCTAGAGATGAGAGGAAACTTGATGAGCAGTTCTTC
TRBV7-2	.	.	TRBJ1-2	CASSLIGGRGYGYTF	TGTGCCAGCAGCTTAATCGGGGGGCGAGGCTATGGCTACACCTTC
TRBV24-1	few	.	TRBJ2-6	CATSGGRSGLGANVLTF	TGTGCCACCAGTGGGGGACGTTCGGGGCTTGGGGCCAACGTCCTGACTTTC
TRBV7-2	few	TRBD1	TRBJ2-1	CASSFDRGNDEQFF	TGTGCCAGCAGCTTTGACAGGGGGAACGATGAGCAGTTCTTC
TRBV12-3/TRBV12-4	.	.	TRBJ1-2	CASRPDSYGYTF	TGTGCCAGCAGGCCCGACTCCTATGGCTACACCTTC
TRBV9	.	TRBD2	TRBJ2-5	CASSASGLQETQYF	TGTGCCAGCAGCGCCTCGGGACTACAAGAGACCCAGTACTTC
TRBV12-3/TRBV12-4	.	.	TRBJ2-7	CASSLGAASSYNEQYF	TGTGCCAGCAGTTTGGGTGCAGCAAGCTCCTACAATGAGCAGTACTTC